This T cell receptor beta chain was recovered during a study of cytomegalovirus exposure and HLA in healthy donors. Study-wide results and caveats: Among immune exposure information, only CMV serostatus was available.

Germline V gene lookup returns CDR1 GTSNPN and CDR2 SVGIG (reference sequence). With 3 bases removed from V and 4 bases from J, the gap between germline ends came to 12 bases. The CDR3 is made up of 13 amino acids. The PCR made use of 60 Vbeta and 13 Jbeta primers. TCRdb's copy holds only in-frame clones and misses some; the assay was immunoSEQ multiplex PCR. This sample has 100,000 to 150,000 clones, with 60% to 75% found just once. Remarks on this clone: Its matching antigen is unknown.

The sequenced material came from PBMCs. V is TRBV30 and J is TRBJ1-1; D remains ambiguous. This receptor was identified in a woman between 45 and 60 years old in good health and CMV-seropositive. CDR3 DNA sequence: TGTGCCTGGAGGGAGGGCTGGAGCACTGAAGCTTTCTTT. The encoded protein is CAWREGWSTEAFF.